This TCR beta chain was identified in a study of cytomegalovirus exposure and HLA in healthy donors. Study results and caveats: Reports indicate that TCR beta sequences accurately predicted the HLA-A and HLA-B alleles of most subjects.

With regard to this clone: Its antigen is not known.

The PCR ran on 60 Vbeta and 13 Jbeta primers. Sequencing was performed with immunoSEQ multiplex PCR; in TCRdb, only in-frame clones are kept and a portion is missing. Among 150,000 to 200,000 clones listed, around two thirds were seen once. CDR1 is SGHRS and CDR2 is YFSETQ in the germline V gene. V was clipped by 0 bases and J by 4 bases; unmatched bases: 10. This CDR3 is 18 amino acids long. The sample consisted of PBMCs. The V gene is TRBV5-1, the J gene TRBJ1-3; TRBD1 matches 10 bases. The TCR sequence derives from a man in his thirties or forties in good health and CMV-seropositive. For the CDR3, the DNA is TGCGCCAGCAGCTTGGGGACAGGGGGTAACGCTGGAGGAAACACCATATATTTT. This gives the protein CASSLGTGGNAGGNTIYF. Combining the CDR3 with reference TRBV5-1 and TRBJ1-3 gives the whole variable domain KAGVTQTPRYLIKTRGQQVTLSCSPISGHRSVSWYQQTPGQGLQFLFEYFSETQRNKGNFPGRFSGRQFSNSRSEMNVSTLELGDSALYLCASSLGTGGNAGGNTIYFGEGSWLTVV.